A selection of T cell receptor delta chains follows, all from one sample in a study of gamma-delta chains in newborns, infants, children. TCRdb reanalysed the reads with CATT. This table has 3,000 to 3,500 delta-chain clones, roughly 10% appearing once. Sequenced sample: blood. These receptors were obtained from a child who was a newborn, infant or young child, either healthy, febrile or measles-vaccinated (not recorded which). CDR3s include the opening cysteine and the closing phenylalanine or tryptophan.

CDR3 protein	V gene	CDR3 length
CACDTWGYSWDTRQMFF	TRDV2	17
CACDTAGGSSWDTRQMFF	TRDV2	18
CACDAGYLTAQLFF	TRDV2	14
CALRNGGYTDKLIF	TRDV3	14
CACDTWGTWDTRQMFF	TRDV2	16
CACDLLGGTDKLFF	TRDV2	14
CACDRLGASRDTRQMFF	TRDV2	17
CACDTGGYTDKLIF	TRDV2	14
CACDTTPAGGYRTSWDTRQMFF	TRDV2	22
CACDVLGIRSWDTRQMFF	TRDV2	18
CACDTVSGGYSWDTRQMFF	TRDV2	19
CALGTRVRGLKTYTDKLIF	TRDV1	19
CACASYWGVTDKLIF	TRDV2	15
CALGGLRGLGTYTDKLIF	TRDV1	18